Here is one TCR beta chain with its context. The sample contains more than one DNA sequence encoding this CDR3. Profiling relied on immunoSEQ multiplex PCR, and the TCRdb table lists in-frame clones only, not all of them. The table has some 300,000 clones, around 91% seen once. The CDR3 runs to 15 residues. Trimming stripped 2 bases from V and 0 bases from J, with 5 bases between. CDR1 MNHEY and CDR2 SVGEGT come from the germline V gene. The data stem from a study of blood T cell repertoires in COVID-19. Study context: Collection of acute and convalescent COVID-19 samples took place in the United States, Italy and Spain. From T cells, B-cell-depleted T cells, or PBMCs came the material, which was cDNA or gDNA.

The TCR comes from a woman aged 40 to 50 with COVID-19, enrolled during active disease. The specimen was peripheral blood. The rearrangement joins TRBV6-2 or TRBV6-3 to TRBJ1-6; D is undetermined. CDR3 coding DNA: TGTGCCAGCAGTTACGGTAGCTCCTATAATTCACCCCTCCACTTT. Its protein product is CASSYGSSYNSPLHF.